This T cell receptor beta chain appears in the sequencing data of a study of T cell responses to AZD1222 COVID-19 vaccine. The method was immunoSEQ multiplex PCR; TCRdb's version includes in-frame clones alone and lacks a portion of them. The table lists about 130,000 clones, about 87% of them singletons. Study-wide findings and caveats: Epitopes outside B.1.351 and B.1.1.7 mutated regions reportedly drew nearly half of spike TCRs. None of the repertoires were sampled until the peak T cell response had passed. At baseline, seropositivity was found in only six or seven AZD1222 recipients. Two AZD1222 doses significantly raised spike-specific TCR breadth and depth over controls.

This CDR3 comprises 11 residues. Between the trimmed V and J ends, which lost 7 bases and 6 bases, there was a span of 13 bases. Germline CDR1 DFQATT, CDR2 SNEGSKA (reference sequence). Notes on this clone: Its target is unknown.

Sequenced here: peripheral blood, sampled on day 0 of AZD1222 vaccination. This chain joins TRBV20-1 and TRBJ2-7, with a possible D match to TRBD2 (6 bases). This TCR was sampled from an adult in good health. The chain's CDR3 is CSVLSGIEQYF. The CDR3, as DNA: TGCAGTGTCCTTAGCGGAATCGAGCAGTACTTC.